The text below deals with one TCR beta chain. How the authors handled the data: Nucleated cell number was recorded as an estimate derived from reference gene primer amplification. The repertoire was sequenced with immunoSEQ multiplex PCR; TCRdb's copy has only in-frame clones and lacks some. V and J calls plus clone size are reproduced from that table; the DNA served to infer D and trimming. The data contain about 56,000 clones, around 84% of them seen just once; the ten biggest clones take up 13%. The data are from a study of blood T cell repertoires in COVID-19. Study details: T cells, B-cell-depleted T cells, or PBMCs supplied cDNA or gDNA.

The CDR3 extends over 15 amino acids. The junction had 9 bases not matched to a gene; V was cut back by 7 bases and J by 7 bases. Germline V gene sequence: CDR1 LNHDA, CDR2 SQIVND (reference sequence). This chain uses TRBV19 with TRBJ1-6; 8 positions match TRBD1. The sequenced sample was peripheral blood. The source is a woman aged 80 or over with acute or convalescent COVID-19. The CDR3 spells CASTRGQGQNSPLHF. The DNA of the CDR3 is TGTGCCAGTACCCGAGGACAGGGTCAGAATTCACCCCTCCACTTT.